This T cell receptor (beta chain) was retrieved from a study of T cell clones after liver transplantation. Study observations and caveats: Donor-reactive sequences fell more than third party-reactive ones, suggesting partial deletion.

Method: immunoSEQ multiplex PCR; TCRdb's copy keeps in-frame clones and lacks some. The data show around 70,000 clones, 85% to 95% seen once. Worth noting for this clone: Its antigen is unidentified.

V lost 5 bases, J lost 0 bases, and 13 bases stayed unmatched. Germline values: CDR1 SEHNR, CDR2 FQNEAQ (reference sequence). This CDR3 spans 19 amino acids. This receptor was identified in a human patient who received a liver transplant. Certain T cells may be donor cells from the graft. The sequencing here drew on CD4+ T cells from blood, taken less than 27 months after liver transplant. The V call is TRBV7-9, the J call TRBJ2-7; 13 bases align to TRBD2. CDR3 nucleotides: TGTGCCAGCAGCAAAGAGCCGGGACTAGCGGGAAAGAGCTCCTACGAGCAGTACTTC. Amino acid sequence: CASSKEPGLAGKSSYEQYF.